The 28 T cell receptor beta chains below come from one sample, sequenced in a study of blood T cell repertoires in COVID-19. The method was immunoSEQ multiplex PCR; TCRdb's version includes in-frame clones alone and lacks a portion of them. The sample shows approximately 300,000 clones, 80% to 90% of them seen only once. Sequencing input: peripheral blood. The receptors were sampled from a woman in her forties with acute or convalescent COVID-19.

The V call is TRBV5-1, the J call TRBJ1-2; tentative D call: TRBD1 (6 bases). The CDR3 contains 14 residues. The V gene lost 4 bases and the J gene lost 0 bases, with 10 bases spanning the gap. Germline CDR1 SGHRS, CDR2 YFSETQ. The CDR3 protein is CASSTDSPNYGYTF. As DNA, the CDR3 is TGCGCCAGCAGCACGGACAGCCCTAACTATGGCTACACCTTC.

The chain uses TRBV4-1 and TRBJ2-1, with TRBD2 matching 12 bases. There are 17 residues in the CDR3. The ends lost 2 bases at V and 3 bases at J; junction bases unmatched: 5. CDR1 and CDR2 (germline): MGHRA, YSYEKL. CDR3 sequence (DNA): TGCGCCAGCAGCCAAAGGACTAGCGGGGCACACTACAATGAGCAGTTCTTC. Translating gives CASSQRTSGAHYNEQFF.

The rearrangement joins TRBV12-2 to TRBJ2-2; the table's TRBD2 call for D was not verified on the DNA. TRBV12-2 has pseudogene status. The CDR3 extends over 18 amino acids. The CDR3 DNA sequence: TGTGCAAGTCGCTTAGTTGGGACTAGGGCGGGGCCATTGGGGGAGCTGTTTTTT. Encoded protein: CASRLVGTRAGPLGELFF.

This clone was observed once. The chain recombines TRBV7-5 with TRBJ1-2; the D call in the table, TRBD1, was not verified against the DNA. TRBV7-5 is a documented pseudogene. The CDR3 is 14 amino acids. The CDR3 spells CARGLHNIGYGYTF. The CDR3 DNA reads TGTGCCAGAGGGCTTCACAACATTGGGTATGGCTACACCTTC.

The chain joins TRBV6-6 to TRBJ1-5, with D unclear. The CDR3 covers 15 residues. Trimming left V 6 bases short and J 2 bases short, with 14 bases between. Germline lookup yields CDR1 MNHNY and CDR2 SVGAGI (reference sequence). CDR3 residues: CASRDGSEGNQPQHF. CDR3 bases: TGTGCCAGCAGGGACGGCTCGGAGGGCAATCAGCCCCAGCATTTT.

The chain carries TRBV7-6 and TRBJ2-1, with D uncertain. CDR3 length equals 15 residues. Germline V CDR1 and CDR2: SGHVS, FNYEAQ. Trimming took 5 bases from V and 5 from J, leaving 16 bases between them. The CDR3 spells CASSPGANSNNEQFF. In DNA, the CDR3 is TGTGCCAGCAGCCCTGGTGCCAACTCGAACAATGAGCAGTTCTTC.

This clone showed up many times. This sequence joins TRBV2 and TRBJ2-6, with D tentatively TRBD1 (6 bases). This CDR3 region has 14 residues. V lost 9 bases and J 0 bases, leaving 9 bases between the germline ends. Germline V CDR1 and CDR2: SNHLY, FYNNEI. The CDR3 loop reads CARQGASGANVLTF. The CDR3 bases are TGTGCCAGACAGGGTGCCTCTGGGGCCAACGTCCTGACTTTC.

The chain recombines TRBV5-1 with TRBJ1-1; D may be TRBD1 (5 bases). CDR1 SGHRS and CDR2 YFSETQ come from the germline V gene. The V end was cut by 4 bases, the J end by 7 bases, with 14 bases between. CDR3 length: 13 residues. The CDR3 nucleotides are TGCGCCAGCAGCCCCCAGGGAAGTTTTGAAGCTTTCTTT. It is translated as CASSPQGSFEAFF.

The CDR3 spells CASSPRPSSSTDTQYF. In DNA, the CDR3 is TGTGCCAGCTCACCCAGGCCTAGCAGTAGCACAGATACGCAGTATTTT. V is TRBV18 and J is TRBJ2-3; tentatively, D is TRBD2 (5 bases). Trimming pared 3 bases from V and 0 bases from J, leaving 13 bases between. In germline, CDR1 is KGHSH, CDR2 LQKENI. This CDR3 contains 16 residues.

The V gene is TRBV30, the J gene TRBJ1-5; a possible D gene is TRBD1 (6 bases). Between the trimmed V and J ends, which lost 1 base and 7 bases, there was a span of 14 bases. The CDR3 consists of 14 residues. Germline CDR1 and CDR2: GTSNPN and SVGIG (reference sequence). The CDR3 coding sequence is TGTGCCTGGAGTGGGGGGGGCGGAGGCCAGCCCCAGCATTTT. Amino acids: CAWSGGGGGQPQHF.

This rearrangement joins TRBV7-8 to TRBJ2-1; 14 bases match TRBD2. Germline V lookup: CDR1 SGHVS, CDR2 FQNEAQ. The CDR3 extends over 15 amino acids. With 5 bases clipped from V and 6 bases from J, the junction kept 3 bases outside the gene matches. As DNA, the CDR3 is TGTGCCAGCAGCCTCGGGACTAGCGGGGGCAATGAGCAGTTCTTC. Residues: CASSLGTSGGNEQFF. Combining the CDR3 with reference TRBV7-8 and TRBJ2-1 gives the whole variable domain GAGVSQSPRYKVAKRGQDVALRCDPISGHVSLFWYQQALGQGPEFLTYFQNEAQLDKSGLPSDRFFAERPEGSVSTLKIQRTQQEDSAVYLCASSLGTSGGNEQFFGPGTRLTVL.

The rearrangement uses TRBV6-1 and TRBJ2-5; 8 bases agree with TRBD1. CDR1 and CDR2 from the germline V gene are MNHNS and SASEGT. This CDR3 has 16 residues. Trimming cost V 0 bases and J 5 bases; bases outside gene matches: 8. The DNA for the CDR3 is TGTGCCAGCAGTGAAGCGCGCAGGGGGCTTGAGGAGACCCAGTACTTC. Its protein product is CASSEARRGLEETQYF.

The rearrangement links TRBV7-3 to TRBJ1-5, with D unclear. There are 11 residues in the CDR3. Per germline, CDR1 SGHTA and CDR2 FQGTGA. Between the trimmed V and J ends, which lost 10 bases and 6 bases, there was a span of 10 bases. The DNA of the CDR3 is TGTGCCACCCAACGGGGTCAGCCCCAGCATTTT. This encodes CATQRGQPQHF.

This sequence joins TRBV24-1 and TRBJ1-5; 9 nucleotides line up with TRBD1. Germline CDR1 KGHDR, CDR2 SFDVKD. V lost 4 bases, J lost 5 bases, and 11 bases stayed unmatched. The length of the CDR3 is 17 residues. This chain's CDR3 is CATSEEDRGPGHQPQHF. Here the CDR3 DNA reads TGTGCCACCAGTGAAGAGGACAGGGGCCCCGGTCATCAGCCCCAGCATTTT.

The chain has TRBV29-1 and TRBJ1-1, with D unresolved. Germline V CDR1 and CDR2: SQVTM, ANQGSEA. The CDR3 consists of 13 residues. Deletions cut 4 bases from V and 0 bases from J, with 9 bases between. CDR3 sequence: CSVASGVNTEAFF. In DNA, the CDR3 is TGCAGCGTTGCGAGCGGGGTGAACACTGAAGCTTTCTTT.

V is TRBV5-1 and J is TRBJ2-1; possibly TRBD2 for D (6 bases). Germline lookup yields CDR1 SGHRS and CDR2 YFSETQ. The CDR3 extends over 16 amino acids. Trimming stripped 3 bases from V and 1 base from J, with 14 bases between. The CDR3 sequence: CASSSGLPPSYNEQFF. In nucleotides, the CDR3 is TGCGCCAGCAGCTCGGGACTGCCCCCGTCCTACAATGAGCAGTTCTTC.

This chain connects TRBV9 to TRBJ2-1; 11 bases map to TRBD2. J gave up 5 bases and V 2 bases, and 3 bases lay outside the gene matches. The CDR3 is made up of 15 amino acids. CDR1 is SGDLS, CDR2 YYNGEE, per germline. CDR3 in amino acids: CASSVSGGDHNEQFF. DNA for the CDR3: TGTGCCAGCAGCGTTAGCGGGGGGGATCACAATGAGCAGTTCTTC.

The chain employs TRBV7-9 and TRBJ1-4, with D possibly matching TRBD1 (5 bases). The CDR3 runs to 15 residues. V lost 1 base to trimming and J lost 7 bases, with 13 bases between them. Germline V lookup: CDR1 SEHNR, CDR2 FQNEAQ (reference sequence). The CDR3 nucleotides are TGTGCCAGCAGCTTAGATAAGCGGGGGGTTGAAAAACTGTTTTTT. Translated, it gives CASSLDKRGVEKLFF.

A word on this clone: In the same sample, other DNA sequences code for this CDR3. The chain carries TRBV27 and TRBJ1-2; 9 bases match TRBD1. The CDR3 sequence is 13 residues long. CDR1 is MNHEY, CDR2 SMNVEV, per germline (reference sequence). The V segment lost 6 bases and the J segment 5 bases; nucleotides outside the gene matches: 4. This CDR3 is CASSRGQGYGYTF. The CDR3 DNA reads as TGTGCCAGCAGCCGGGGACAGGGATATGGCTACACCTTC.

This chain uses TRBV24-1 with TRBJ2-1; 11 nucleotides align to TRBD1. V gave up 9 bases and J gave up 6 bases; unmatched junction bases: 3. Germline values: CDR1 KGHDR, CDR2 SFDVKD. The CDR3 contains 13 residues. The CDR3 sequence is CATGQGASNEQFF. The CDR3 DNA reads TGTGCCACCGGACAGGGGGCGTCCAATGAGCAGTTCTTC.

This chain uses TRBV10-3 with TRBJ1-3; D gene unclear. Germline V CDR1 and CDR2: ENHRY, SYGVKD. The CDR3 has 14 residues. Deletions cut 4 bases from V and 2 bases from J, with 9 bases between. CDR3 in amino acids: CAISGATTGNTIYF. Here the CDR3 DNA reads TGTGCCATCAGTGGGGCCACCACTGGAAACACCATATATTTT.

The chain employs TRBV7-9 and TRBJ1-3; D is unresolved. The CDR3 runs 15 residues. The ends were cut back, 3 bases at V and 0 bases at J, with 9 bases in the middle. Germline loops: CDR1 SEHNR, CDR2 FQNEAQ (reference sequence). In DNA, the CDR3 is TGTGCCAGCAGCTTGGCAGGTCCCTCTGGAAACACCATATATTTT. Translated: CASSLAGPSGNTIYF.

This clone was detected only a few times. The V call is TRBV7-7, the J call TRBJ2-2; 12 bases are a match to TRBD2. With V trimmed by 5 bases and J by 0 bases, 4 bases remained unmatched. The CDR3 has 17 residues. Per germline, CDR1 SSHAT and CDR2 FNYEAQ (reference sequence). The CDR3 sequence: CASSPRTSGANTGELFF. The CDR3 DNA reads TGTGCCAGCAGCCCGCGGACTAGCGGGGCGAACACCGGGGAGCTGTTTTTT.

This chain links TRBV19 with TRBJ2-6, with D uncertain. The CDR3 totals 15 residues. Trimming removed 3 bases from V and 2 bases from J, with 8 bases in between. Per the germline V gene, CDR1 is LNHDA and CDR2 is SQIVND (reference sequence). The CDR3 region is CASSIRYTGANVLTF. For the CDR3, the DNA is TGTGCCAGTAGTATCCGGTATACTGGGGCCAACGTCCTGACTTTC.

The chain has TRBV6-5 and TRBJ2-3; 8 nucleotides align to TRBD2. Per the germline V gene, CDR1 is MNHEY and CDR2 is SVGAGI. The CDR3 runs 15 residues. Trimming removed 3 bases from V and 4 bases from J; junction bases left unmatched: 6. CDR3 nucleotide sequence: TGTGCCAGCAGTTATCGCGGGGGGCCCCCAGATACGCAGTATTTT. It specifies CASSYRGGPPDTQYF.

CDR3 bases: TGCGCCAGCAGCCAAGATTCTCTTTCCGGGTACGAGCAGTACGTC. Its protein is CASSQDSLSGYEQYV. J is TRBJ2-7 and V is TRBV4-1; no clear D gene. Germline values: CDR1 MGHRA, CDR2 YSYEKL. Trimming left V 0 bases short and J 4 bases short, with 13 bases between. The CDR3 runs to 15 residues.

The rearrangement uses TRBV6-6 and TRBJ2-3; 8 bases line up with TRBD2. From germline, CDR1 is MNHNY and CDR2 SVGAGI (reference sequence). This CDR3 is 14 amino acids long. Trimming cost V 7 bases and J 2 bases; bases outside gene matches: 5. The DNA for the CDR3 is TGTGCCAGCACTCGGGGGGGGACCACAGATACGCAGTATTTT. It specifies CASTRGGTTDTQYF.

The chain joins TRBV19 to TRBJ1-5; no firm D call. The V end lost 7 bases, the J end lost 2 bases, and 12 bases lay between the germline ends. This CDR3 is built from 14 residues. Germline V CDR1 and CDR2: LNHDA, SQIVND (reference sequence). The CDR3: CASTGGFGNQPQHF. The CDR3 nucleotides are TGTGCCAGTACAGGTGGATTTGGCAATCAGCCCCAGCATTTT.